The 28 T cell receptor beta chains below all came from one sample that was sequenced in a study of Graves' ophthalmopathy and Graves' hyperthyroidism. CDR3 regions of TCR beta were amplified from RNA transcripts. The workflow started with a first-round RT-PCR run with HTBI primers and then moved on to a second-round multiplex PCR. A single record per CDR3 protein comes from TCRdb applying MiXCR to the multiplex PCR reads. The repertoire holds 260,000 or so distinct CDR3 sequences, with around 42% as singletons. Input material: peripheral blood. All receptors derive from an adult man with Graves' ophthalmopathy.

The J gene is TRBJ2-2, the V gene TRBV7-2; no definite D call. Per the germline V gene, CDR1 is SGHTA and CDR2 is FQGNSA. V was pared by 5 bases and J by 9 bases, with 13 bases between. CDR3 length: 13 amino acids. The CDR3 here is CASSPRDVRELFF. In nucleotides, the CDR3 is TGTGCCAGCAGCCCCCGTGACGTGCGGGAGCTGTTTTTT.

This clonotype was counted only a few times. The V and J genes are TRBV7-6 and TRBJ1-5; no firm D call. Looked up from germline, CDR1 is SGHVS and CDR2 is FNYEAQ. The CDR3 runs 15 residues. V was clipped by 5 bases and J by 0 bases, with 11 bases between them. The CDR3 is CASSPYAVSNQPQHF. For the CDR3, the DNA is TGTGCCAGCAGCCCTTATGCCGTTAGCAATCAGCCCCAGCATTTT.

This clonotype was recorded a few times. The rearrangement links TRBV9 to TRBJ2-7; D ambiguous. There are 15 residues in the CDR3. Germline CDR1 is SGDLS and CDR2 is YYNGEE. The V and J ends lost 0 bases and 0 bases respectively, with 10 bases between them. CDR3 in amino acids: CASSVGGEPSYEQYF. DNA of the CDR3: TGTGCCAGCAGCGTAGGTGGAGAGCCCTCCTACGAGCAGTACTTC.

The V call is TRBV19, the J call TRBJ1-3, with TRBD1 matching 7 bases. Germline CDR1 reads LNHDA; CDR2 reads SQIVND (reference sequence). Losses at the gene ends were 5 bases for V and 0 bases for J; bases not matched to a gene: 10. The CDR3 spans 17 residues. The CDR3 here is CASSPSIRQGSGNTIYF. The DNA for the CDR3 is TGTGCCAGTAGTCCCAGCATCCGACAGGGCTCTGGAAACACCATATATTTT.

The rearrangement uses TRBV9 and TRBJ1-6; 7 bases align to TRBD1. The V segment lost 4 bases and the J segment 6 bases; nucleotides outside the gene matches: 7. The germline CDR1 and CDR2 sequences are SGDLS and YYNGEE. The CDR3 extends over 15 amino acids. This chain's CDR3 is CASSQKTGFNSPLHF. The CDR3 nucleotides read TGTGCCAGCAGCCAAAAGACAGGGTTTAATTCACCCCTCCACTTT.

The chain links TRBV12-3 or TRBV12-4 to TRBJ2-7; D tentatively fits TRBD1 or TRBD2 (5 bases each). The CDR3 has 14 amino acids. V was clipped by 5 bases and J by 3 bases, with 14 bases between them. As DNA, the CDR3 is TGTGCCAGCAGTCAGCGGCAGGGTGACTACGAGCAGTACTTC. Its translation is CASSQRQGDYEQYF.

This clonotype has only a few counts. The rearrangement uses TRBV5-8 and TRBJ1-1; D remains unclear. The CDR3 spans 15 residues. The V and J ends lost 0 bases and 6 bases respectively, with 15 bases between them. The germline CDR1 and CDR2 sequences are SGHTS and YDEGEE. The CDR3 reads CASSLASGLGAEAFF. The DNA of the CDR3 is TGTGCCAGCAGCTTGGCCTCCGGGCTTGGGGCTGAAGCTTTCTTT.

The rearrangement uses TRBV9 and TRBJ1-6; D call uncertain. Trimming stripped 4 bases from V and 8 bases from J, with 19 bases between. From germline, CDR1 is SGDLS and CDR2 YYNGEE. The CDR3 runs 16 residues. DNA of the CDR3: TGTGCCAGCAGCTGGGAATGGGCTCGGCCAGATTCACCCCTCCACTTT. It translates to CASSWEWARPDSPLHF.

This clonotype occurred a few times. The chain recombines TRBV7-8 with TRBJ1-1; the match to TRBD1 covers 9 bases. The CDR3 spans 15 residues. V shed 5 bases, J shed 1 base, and the junction held 5 bases outside the gene matches. CDR1 and CDR2 (germline): SGHVS, FQNEAQ. CDR3: CASSPQGAWNTEAFF. CDR3 in DNA: TGTGCCAGCAGCCCACAGGGGGCTTGGAACACTGAAGCTTTCTTT. The variable domain in full, completed from reference TRBV7-8 and TRBJ1-1, reads GAGVSQSPRYKVAKRGQDVALRCDPISGHVSLFWYQQALGQGPEFLTYFQNEAQLDKSGLPSDRFFAERPEGSVSTLKIQRTQQEDSAVYLCASSPQGAWNTEAFFGQGTRLTVV.

The V call is TRBV2, the J call TRBJ1-3; possibly TRBD1 for D (5 bases). The CDR3 sequence is 16 residues long. Germline assignment: CDR1 SNHLY and CDR2 FYNNEI. V lost 7 bases and J 0 bases, leaving 16 bases between the germline ends. The CDR3, as DNA: TGTGCCAGCACGTTGGGGGGAACCTCCTCTGGAAACACCATATATTTT. It codes for CASTLGGTSSGNTIYF.

This clonotype has at least ten counts. V gene TRBV24-1 combines with J gene TRBJ1-2; D might be TRBD1 (6 bases). Trimming shortened V by 4 bases and J by 7 bases, and 15 bases separated the two germline ends. The CDR3 runs to 14 residues. Germline loops: CDR1 KGHDR, CDR2 SFDVKD. The CDR3 here is CATSEPTGSGGYTF. The CDR3 nucleotides read TGTGCCACCAGTGAACCTACAGGGAGTGGTGGCTACACCTTC.

This clonotype was seen many times. The chain carries TRBV25-1 and TRBJ1-1; tentatively, D is TRBD1 (6 bases). The CDR3 spans 13 residues. Germline CDR1 and CDR2: MGHDK and SYGVNS. Deletions cut 4 bases from V and 4 bases from J, with 10 bases between. Here the CDR3 DNA reads TGTGCCAGCAGTGCGGGGGCGGGCACTGAAGCTTTCTTT. It is translated as CASSAGAGTEAFF. Based on the CDR3 plus reference TRBV25-1 and TRBJ1-1, the full variable domain is EADIYQTPRYLVIGTGKKITLECSQTMGHDKMYWYQQDPGMELHLIHYSYGVNSTEKGDLSSESTVSRIRTEHFPLTLESARPSHTSQYLCASSAGAGTEAFFGQGTRLTVV.

The genes are TRBV29-1 and TRBJ2-7; 10 bases agree with TRBD2. Germline V gene lookup returns CDR1 SQVTM and CDR2 ANQGSEA. The J segment lost 6 bases and the V segment lost 2 bases, leaving 4 bases of the junction unmatched. CDR3 length equals 13 residues. The CDR3 sequence: CSVEKREGLEQYF. CDR3 DNA: TGCAGCGTTGAAAAGCGGGAGGGCCTCGAGCAGTACTTC.

This clonotype was recorded a few times. The chain uses TRBV6-5 and TRBJ1-6, with D perhaps matching TRBD1 (5 bases). Germline V gene data show CDR1 as MNHEY and CDR2 as SVGAGI. The CDR3 spans 14 residues. V dropped 6 bases and J dropped 8 bases, with 14 bases sitting between them. The DNA for the CDR3 is TGTGCCAGCAGGACAGCCTTAGTCTATTCACCCCTCCACTTT. It codes for CASRTALVYSPLHF.

CDR3 DNA: TGTGCCATCAGAGGTATTATAGGGGGCACTGAAGCTTTCTTT. It translates to CAIRGIIGGTEAFF. V usage is TRBV10-3 and J usage is TRBJ1-1, with D perhaps TRBD1 (6 bases). This CDR3 region has 14 residues. V was cut by 6 bases and J by 4 bases, with 15 bases left in between. The germline gives CDR1 ENHRY, CDR2 SYGVKD.

The sample holds a few counts of this clonotype. V gene TRBV9 combines with J gene TRBJ1-2; D gene uncertain. Germline-derived CDR1 and CDR2 are SGDLS and YYNGEE. CDR3 length: 17 amino acids. With 4 bases removed from V and 0 bases from J, the gap between germline ends came to 19 bases. The CDR3 coding sequence is TGTGCCAGCAGCCCTACTCTCCGGGATTCAGCTAACTATGGCTACACCTTC. It codes for CASSPTLRDSANYGYTF.

A note on this clonotype: One junction end disagrees with the germline gene, perhaps due to a read error. The CDR3 DNA follows: TGTGCCAGTAGTATCAAGGGTTTGAACACTGAAGCCTTCTTT. As protein: CASSIKGLNTEAFF. V is TRBV19 and J is TRBJ1-1; D is uncertain. In germline, CDR1 is LNHDA, CDR2 SQIVND (reference sequence). This CDR3 is built from 14 residues.

The genes are TRBV18 and TRBJ1-2; the D is unclear. The V gene lost 2 bases and the J gene lost 4 bases, with 8 bases spanning the gap. CDR1 is KGHSH and CDR2 is LQKENI in the germline V gene. This CDR3 is built from 13 residues. In DNA form, the CDR3 reads TGTGCCAGCTCACCAGACTCCCGCTATGGCTACACCTTC. Its translation: CASSPDSRYGYTF.

The CDR3 is CASSLRDRAEAFF. In DNA form, the CDR3 reads TGTGCCAGCAGTCTCCGGGACAGGGCTGAAGCTTTCTTT. The chain carries TRBV6-1 and TRBJ1-1; 9 bases agree with TRBD1. Germline V gives CDR1 MNHNS, CDR2 SASEGT. Unmatched junction bases numbered 4, after V lost 5 bases and J lost 6 bases. CDR3 length equals 13 residues.

Only a few counts were recorded for this clonotype. The rearrangement links TRBV2 to TRBJ2-7; D might be TRBD1 (5 bases). The CDR3 has 14 residues. CDR1 is SNHLY, CDR2 FYNNEI, per germline. Trimming removed 3 bases at V and 0 bases at J, with 9 bases between. This chain's CDR3 is CASSEDNNSYEQYF. CDR3 DNA sequence: TGTGCCAGCAGTGAGGACAACAACTCCTACGAGCAGTACTTC.

This clonotype was observed a single time. This may be a read error, as it is one base from a much larger clone. CDR3 nucleotides: TGTGCCAGCAACTATACTAGCGGTGGAGAGACCCAGTACTTC. Translating gives CASNYTSGGETQYF. The rearrangement uses TRBV7-2 and TRBJ2-5, with 8 bases matching TRBD2. CDR3 size: 14 residues. Germline trimming cut 7 bases from V and 4 bases from J; bases unmatched to any gene: 8. From germline, CDR1 is SGHTA and CDR2 FQGNSA.

V gene TRBV2 combines with J gene TRBJ1-5; no clear D. V was trimmed by 1 base and J by 4 bases, leaving 11 bases between them. The CDR3 spans 15 residues. CDR1 and CDR2 (germline): SNHLY, FYNNEI. CDR3 nucleotide sequence: TGTGCCAGCAGTGAAGACATCCAAGGGAATCAGCCCCAGCATTTT. Amino acid sequence: CASSEDIQGNQPQHF. The whole variable domain, filled in from reference TRBV2 and TRBJ1-5, reads EPEVTQTPSHQVTQMGQEVILRCVPISNHLYFYWYRQILGQKVEFLVSFYNNEISEKSEIFDDQFSVERPDGSNFTLKIRSTKLEDSAMYFCASSEDIQGNQPQHFGDGTRLSIL.

The V and J genes are TRBV10-3 and TRBJ1-2, with D hard to call. CDR1 and CDR2 from the germline V gene are ENHRY and SYGVKD. The V gene lost 7 bases and the J gene lost 3 bases, with 12 bases spanning the gap. CDR3 size: 13 residues. The CDR3 DNA reads as TGTGCCATCACCACAGACGGAGACTATGGCTACACCTTC. Translated: CAITTDGDYGYTF.

The chain recombines TRBV10-2 with TRBJ2-2; D unresolved. Trimming cost V 0 bases and J 8 bases, with 13 bases left between them. The CDR3 has 15 residues. The germline gives CDR1 WSHSY, CDR2 SAAADI. CDR3 coding DNA: TGCGCCAGCAGTGAGTCCCCGGACGCCGTAGGGGAGCTGTTTTTT. It specifies CASSESPDAVGELFF.

This clonotype appeared a few times. The J gene is TRBJ1-2, the V gene TRBV6-5, with D hard to call. The CDR3 consists of 12 residues. CDR1 MNHEY and CDR2 SVGAGI come from the germline V gene. The V end was cut by 5 bases, the J end by 6 bases, with 10 bases between. CDR3 region: CASSEAGDGYTF. As DNA, the CDR3 is TGTGCCAGCAGTGAGGCCGGGGATGGCTACACCTTC.

This clonotype was found a few times. This chain links TRBV29-1 with TRBJ1-5, with 8 bases lining up with TRBD1. This CDR3 is 15 amino acids long. Trimming at V came to 6 bases and at J to 7 bases, leaving 14 bases not matched to a gene. Germline CDR1 is SQVTM and CDR2 is ANQGSEA. DNA of the CDR3: TGCAGCGTCGCTTTCGCAGGGGGCGCGGGACAGCCCCAGCATTTT. Its protein is CSVAFAGGAGQPQHF.

The chain links TRBV7-9 to TRBJ1-2; TRBD1 agrees at 7 bases. CDR3 size: 14 residues. Germline assignment: CDR1 SEHNR and CDR2 FQNEAQ (reference sequence). Trimming cost V 4 bases and J 6 bases; bases outside gene matches: 8. The CDR3 loop is CASSSFYTGDGYTF. The CDR3 DNA follows: TGTGCCAGCAGCTCCTTTTATACAGGGGATGGCTACACCTTC.

This clonotype occurred a few times. The CDR3 region is CASSPSKGVGYTF. For the CDR3, the DNA is TGTGCCAGCAGCCCCTCGAAGGGGGTTGGCTACACCTTC. The rearrangement uses TRBV9 and TRBJ1-2; perhaps TRBD1 as D (6 bases). The V and J ends lost 4 bases and 7 bases respectively, with 14 bases between them. The CDR3 sequence is 13 residues long. CDR1 and CDR2 (germline): SGDLS, YYNGEE.